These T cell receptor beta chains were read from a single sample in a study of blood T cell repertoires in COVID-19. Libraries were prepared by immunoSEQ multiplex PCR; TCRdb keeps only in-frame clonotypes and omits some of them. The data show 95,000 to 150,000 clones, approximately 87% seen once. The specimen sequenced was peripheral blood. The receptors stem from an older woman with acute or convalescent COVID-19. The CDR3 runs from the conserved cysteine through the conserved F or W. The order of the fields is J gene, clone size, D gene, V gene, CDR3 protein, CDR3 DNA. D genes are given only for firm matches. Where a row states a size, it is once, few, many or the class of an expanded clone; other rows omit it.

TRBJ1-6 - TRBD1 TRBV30 CAWRGGGQPSPLHF TGTGCCTGGAGAGGGGGCGGACAGCCTTCCCCCCTCCACTTT
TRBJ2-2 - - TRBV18 CASSPRPPSQGTGELFF TGTGCCAGCTCACCTCGTCCCCCGAGTCAGGGCACCGGGGAGCTGTTTTTT
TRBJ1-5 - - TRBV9 CASSPDRLGNQPQHF TGTGCCAGCAGCCCCGACAGGCTCGGTAATCAGCCCCAGCATTTT
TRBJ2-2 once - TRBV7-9 CASSLLSTGELFF TGTGCCAGCAGCTTACTGTCCACCGGGGAGCTGTTTTTT
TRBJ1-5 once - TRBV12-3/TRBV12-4 CASSFAGQPQHF TGTGCCAGCAGTTTCGCCGGGCAGCCCCAGCATTTT
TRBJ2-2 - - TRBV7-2 CARRPNTGELFF TGTGCCAGGCGTCCGAACACCGGGGAGCTGTTTTTT
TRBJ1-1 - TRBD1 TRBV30 CAWSLTGGFTEAFF TGTGCCTGGAGTTTGACAGGGGGCTTTACTGAAGCTTTCTTT
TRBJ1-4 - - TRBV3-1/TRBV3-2 CASSRTLEKLFF TGTGCCAGCAGTCGAACATTGGAAAAACTGTTTTTT
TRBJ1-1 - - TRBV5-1 CASSQQGGDTEAFF TGCGCCAGCAGCCAACAGGGAGGGGACACTGAAGCTTTCTTT
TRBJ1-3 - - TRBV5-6 CASSFSSVGREGNTIYF TGTGCCAGCAGCTTTTCTTCGGTGGGCAGGGAAGGAAACACCATATATTTT
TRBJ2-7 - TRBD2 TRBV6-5 CASSYSGGNEQYF TGTGCCAGCAGTTACTCGGGAGGGAACGAGCAGTACTTC
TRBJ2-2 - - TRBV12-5 CASGLGSSNTGELFF TGTGCTAGTGGTTTGGGCAGTTCGAACACCGGGGAGCTGTTTTTT
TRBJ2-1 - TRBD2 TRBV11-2 CASSLVVRAGGAYNEQFF TGTGCCAGCAGCTTAGTGGTCCGAGCGGGGGGGGCTTACAATGAGCAGTTCTTC
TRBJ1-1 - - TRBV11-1 CASSLAEGTEAFF TGTGCCAGCAGCTTAGCGGAGGGCACTGAAGCTTTCTTT
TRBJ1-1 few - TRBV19 CASSIDLEGAEAFF TGTGCCAGTAGTATAGATCTTGAGGGGGCTGAAGCTTTCTTT
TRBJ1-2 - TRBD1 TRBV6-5 CASRADRGNYGYTF TGTGCCAGCAGGGCGGACAGGGGAAACTATGGCTACACCTTC
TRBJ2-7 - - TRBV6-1 CASSEGHLYEQYF TGTGCCAGCAGTGAGGGACACCTCTACGAGCAGTACTTC